Listed below are T cell receptor beta chains from one sample, sequenced in a study of control samples from healthy donors and cancer patients. Data came from immunoSEQ multiplex PCR; TCRdb stores just in-frame clones and leaves some out. The sample yields some 76,000 clones, 85% to 90% seen once. Sequenced input: PBMCs. These receptors originate from a man aged 55 to 70 with lung cancer. The CDR3 runs from the conserved cysteine through the conserved F or W. A D gene is named only where the DNA matches it firmly. Clone sizes are given selectively: once, few, many, or a class where the clone is expanded.

>TRBJ2-5|once|TRBD2|TRBV10-3
TGTGCCATCAGCACTAGCGCTCAAGAGACCCAGTACTTC
CAISTSAQETQYF
>TRBJ1-1|once|-|TRBV18
TGTGCCAGCTCACTCGGGGGGGAGAACACTGAAGCTTTCTTT
CASSLGGENTEAFF
>TRBJ2-3|-|-|TRBV18
TGTGCCAGCTCACCGAGAAGGACAGATAGCACAGATACGCAGTATTTT
CASSPRRTDSTDTQYF
>TRBJ2-1|once|-|TRBV3-1/TRBV3-2
TGTGCCAGCAGCCGAGCCCTGTTGGGTTGGAGCTCCTACAATGAGCAGTTCTTC
CASSRALLGWSSYNEQFF
>TRBJ2-5|-|-|TRBV7-2
TGTGCCAGCAGCTTAGGTGGGTTGCTCGAGACCCAGTACTTC
CASSLGGLLETQYF
>TRBJ2-2|-|-|TRBV6-1
TGTGCCAGCAGTGAATGGGGGGGCGCGGACACCGGGGAGCTGTTTTTT
CASSEWGGADTGELFF
>TRBJ2-7|-|TRBD1|TRBV10-3
TGTGCCATCAGTGAGTCAGACAGGGCCTACGAGCAGTACTTC
CAISESDRAYEQYF
>TRBJ1-1|-|TRBD1|TRBV5-4
TGTGCCAGCAGCGCGCCGGACAGGGGGCCCACTGAAGCTTTCTTT
CASSAPDRGPTEAFF
>TRBJ2-6|-|-|TRBV6-5
TGTGCCAGCAGTCTCGACCGCTCTGGGGCCAACGTCCTGACTTTC
CASSLDRSGANVLTF
>TRBJ2-7|-|-|TRBV20-1
TGCAGTGCAAGCGTTCTAAACGAGCAGTACTTC
CSASVLNEQYF
>TRBJ1-4|-|-|TRBV18
TGTGCCAGCTCACCTGTCGGACAAGCTAATGAAAAACTGTTTTTT
CASSPVGQANEKLFF
>TRBJ2-3|-|-|TRBV24-1
TGTGCCACCAGTGACACCTACACCACAGATACGCAGTATTTT
CATSDTYTTDTQYF
>TRBJ1-2|-|-|TRBV5-1
TGCGCCAGCAGCTTGGACCAAACTAGTGGCTACACCTTC
CASSLDQTSGYTF
>TRBJ1-6|-|-|TRBV25-1
TGTGCCAGCAGTGGGGGCACCTATAATTCACCCCTCCACTTT
CASSGGTYNSPLHF
>TRBJ1-5|-|-|TRBV6-1
TGTGCCAGCAGTGAACGGCAGGGGTCATCTTCCCAGCATTTT
CASSERQGSSSQHF
>TRBJ1-2|-|-|TRBV4-1
TGCGCCAGCAGCCAAGAGTCGGGTAGTGGATTAGACAGCTATGGCTACACCTTC
CASSQESGSGLDSYGYTF
>TRBJ1-2|few|TRBD1|TRBV4-1
TGCGCCAGCAGCCAAGAAGGGGGCGTCCTTGGCTACACCTTC
CASSQEGGVLGYTF
>TRBJ2-7|many|-|TRBV20-1
TGCAGTGCTAGTAGCTCCTACGAGCAGTACTTC
CSASSSYEQYF
>TRBJ2-6|-|-|TRBV30
TGTGCCTGGAGGGACAGCCGCTCTGGGGCCAACGTCCTGACTTTC
CAWRDSRSGANVLTF
>TRBJ2-3|-|-|TRBV10-1
TGCGCCAGCAGTCTGGACGGAAGGTCGGATACGCAGTATTTT
CASSLDGRSDTQYF
>TRBJ1-3|-|-|TRBV6-6
TGTGCCAGCAGCAGAGGGAATTCTGGAAACACCATATATTTT
CASSRGNSGNTIYF
>TRBJ2-3|-|-|TRBV5-1
TGCGCCAGCAGCCTGGGACGCACTGGCGCAGATACGCAGTATTTT
CASSLGRTGADTQYF
>TRBJ1-1|-|TRBD1|TRBV6-5
TGTGCCAGCAGTCCTTTAAGGGCAGGGGGCACTGAAGCTTTCTTT
CASSPLRAGGTEAFF
>TRBJ1-3|-|-|TRBV11-1
TGTGCCAGCAGCCCGAGGGGAGTCTCTGGAAACACCATATATTTT
CASSPRGVSGNTIYF
>TRBJ1-2|-|TRBD1|TRBV5-1
TGCGCCAGCAGCCTTGGACAGGGGGCCTATGGCTACACCTTC
CASSLGQGAYGYTF
>TRBJ2-1|-|TRBD2|TRBV25-1
TGTGCCAGCAGTGAGGTAGCGGGGTTTGGTGAGCAGTTCTTC
CASSEVAGFGEQFF
>TRBJ1-5|few|TRBD1|TRBV6-1
TGTGCCAGCAGTGAGCGGGCAGGGGGCTTGGGGCAGCCCCAGCATTTT
CASSERAGGLGQPQHF
>TRBJ1-2|-|-|TRBV27
TGTGCCAGCAGTTTGGAGGGTAACTATGGCTACACCTTC
CASSLEGNYGYTF
>TRBJ2-1|-|TRBD2|TRBV5-1
TGCGCCAGCAGCTTGTATATAGCGGGCGCTAAGAACAATGAGCAGTTCTTC
CASSLYIAGAKNNEQFF
>TRBJ2-5|-|-|TRBV23-1
TGCGCCAGCAGTCAATCGGGGCAGGTTGGAGGAGAGACCCAGTACTTC
CASSQSGQVGGETQYF
>TRBJ1-2|-|-|TRBV10-3
TGTGCCATCAGCCCTGGGACAATTGAGGGCTACACCTTC
CAISPGTIEGYTF
>TRBJ2-1|once|-|TRBV7-8
TGTGCCAGCAGCTTTTTAGGTGAGCAGTTCTTC
CASSFLGEQFF
>TRBJ2-7|-|-|TRBV5-1
TGCGCCAGCAGCTTGGGAGGGGTTCAATCCTACGAGCAGTACTTC
CASSLGGVQSYEQYF
>TRBJ1-1|-|TRBD1|TRBV18
TGTGCCAGCTCCCAGGACAGGGGCGTGAACACTGAAGCTTTCTTT
CASSQDRGVNTEAFF
>TRBJ2-4|-|TRBD1|TRBV4-1
TGCGCCAGCAGCCAGGTAAAGGGGGCCGGAAACATTCAGTACTTC
CASSQVKGAGNIQYF
>TRBJ2-1|-|TRBD1|TRBV7-3
TGTGCCAGCAGCTCTCAGGGGGCCAATGAGCAGTTCTTC
CASSSQGANEQFF
>TRBJ1-6|-|-|TRBV27
TGTGCCAGCAGACTCCAGGGTCTTAATTCACCCCTCCACTTT
CASRLQGLNSPLHF
>TRBJ2-2|-|-|TRBV24-1
TGTGCCACCAGTGATTTGCCTGGCAAAACGAACACCGGGGAGCTGTTTTTT
CATSDLPGKTNTGELFF
>TRBJ1-1|once|-|TRBV14
TGTGCCAGCAGCCAAGCTCGGGGAACTGAAGCTTTCTTT
CASSQARGTEAFF
>TRBJ1-4|-|-|TRBV6-1
TGTGCCAGCAGTGAGAGGGGGAAGGATGAAAAACTGTTTTTT
CASSERGKDEKLFF
>TRBJ1-2|-|TRBD1|TRBV7-2
TGTGCCAGCAGCTTAGGAGTAGGGGGCGAAGGCTACACCTTC
CASSLGVGGEGYTF
>TRBJ2-3|-|-|TRBV30
TGTGCCTGGAGACCTTCGAGCACAGATACGCAGTATTTT
CAWRPSSTDTQYF